This TCR beta chain derives from a study of T cells in tumors after PD-1 blockade. Method: immunoSEQ multiplex PCR; TCRdb's copy keeps in-frame clones and lacks some. In the table there are about 47,000 clones, approximately 79% of which are singletons. This clone was seen only once. The V gene lost 8 bases and the J gene lost 3 bases, with 20 bases spanning the gap. The length of the CDR3 is 16 residues. Germline V gene lookup returns CDR1 SNHLY and CDR2 FYNNEI. The source material was PBMCs, sampled before anti-PD-1 therapy. The genes are TRBV2 and TRBJ2-1; D remains unclear. This TCR was sampled from a human donor with advanced basal cell or squamous cell carcinoma (not recorded which). CDR3 in amino acids: CASCLGSLYGYNEQFF. DNA of the CDR3: TGTGCCAGCTGTTTAGGTTCCTTGTATGGCTACAATGAGCAGTTCTTC. Using reference TRBV2 and TRBJ2-1 for the parts outside the CDR3, the full variable domain is EPEVTQTPSHQVTQMGQEVILRCVPISNHLYFYWYRQILGQKVEFLVSFYNNEISEKSEIFDDQFSVERPDGSNFTLKIRSTKLEDSAMYFCASCLGSLYGYNEQFFGPGTRLTVL.